The entry below describes one T cell receptor (beta chain). These data are taken from a study of identical twins. The CDR3 length is 14 residues. The V and J ends lost 6 bases and 3 bases, in that order; junction bases with no gene match: 2. Germline V gene sequence: CDR1 MNHEY, CDR2 SVGEGT. TCRdb analysed the 5' RACE reads with MiXCR anew, one entry per CDR3 protein. The sample includes some 440,000 distinct CDR3 sequences, around 24% seen only once; the top ten take 2.9%. The same sample was also studied in work on T cells expressing NK-cell markers.

The sequence was collected from a woman aged 18-29 years in good health. The sequenced sample consisted of CD4+ T cells sorted from blood. This chain uses TRBV6-2 or TRBV6-3 with TRBJ2-1; 10 bases align to TRBD2. DNA for the CDR3: TGTGCCAGCAGCGGACTAGCGGACTACAATGAGCAGTTCTTC. The encoded protein is CASSGLADYNEQFF.